Listed here are 19 T cell receptor beta chains from one sample, sequenced in a study of T cell responses to AZD1222 COVID-19 vaccine. Method: immunoSEQ multiplex PCR; TCRdb's copy keeps in-frame clones and lacks some. The table includes some 90,000 clones, about 88% detected once. Source: peripheral blood, taken on day 0 of AZD1222 vaccination. The source of these receptors is an adult in good health.

The chain couples TRBV11-2 to TRBJ2-3, with a weak D call TRBD2 (6 bases). The V gene lost 7 bases and the J gene lost 0 bases, with 14 bases spanning the gap. Germline lookup yields CDR1 SGHAT and CDR2 FQNNGV. The CDR3 spans 15 residues. DNA for the CDR3: TGTGCCAGCATGTGGGACGGGAGTAGCACAGATACGCAGTATTTT. This codes for CASMWDGSSTDTQYF.

This rearrangement joins TRBV5-6 to TRBJ1-1, with 11 bases fitting TRBD1. Looked up from germline, CDR1 is SGHDT and CDR2 is YYEEEE. The CDR3 extends over 17 amino acids. Trimming cost V 4 bases and J 3 bases; bases outside gene matches: 11. CDR3: CASSPTGQGAFDTEAFF. CDR3 nucleotide sequence: TGTGCCAGCAGCCCCACTGGACAGGGGGCTTTTGACACTGAAGCTTTCTTT.

V gene TRBV3-1 (or the pseudogene TRBV3-2) combines with J gene TRBJ2-7; maybe TRBD1 (6 bases). CDR1 is LGHDT and CDR2 is YNNKEL in the germline V gene (reference sequence). Trimming left V 4 bases short and J 3 bases short, with 10 bases between. This CDR3 comprises 13 residues. The CDR3 nucleotides are TGTGCCAGCAGCCGCACGACAGGCTACGAGCAGTACTTC. This sequence encodes CASSRTTGYEQYF.

The gene calls are TRBV20-1 and TRBJ2-5; D is unresolved. The CDR3 totals 11 residues. V lost 0 bases to trimming and J lost 5 bases, with 4 bases between them. Germline V lookup: CDR1 DFQATT, CDR2 SNEGSKA (reference sequence). CDR3 DNA: TGCAGTGCTAGAGATATTGAGACCCAGTACTTC. Encoded protein: CSARDIETQYF.

The chain combines TRBV9 with TRBJ1-2, with a tentative D call TRBD1 (6 bases). Germline V gene data show CDR1 as SGDLS and CDR2 as YYNGEE. V lost 0 bases to trimming and J lost 3 bases, with 12 bases between them. CDR3 length: 15 amino acids. The CDR3 sequence is CASSVDNRVDYGYTF. For the CDR3, the DNA is TGTGCCAGCAGCGTAGATAACAGGGTGGACTATGGCTACACCTTC.

The chain links TRBV5-1 to TRBJ1-4, with 10 nucleotides matching TRBD1. From germline, CDR1 is SGHRS and CDR2 YFSETQ. V shed 4 bases and J 7 bases; nucleotides not matched to a gene: 7. CDR3 length equals 15 residues. In DNA, the CDR3 is TGCGCCAGCAGCCCGACAGGGGGCGCGGTTGAAAAACTGTTTTTT. Encoded protein: CASSPTGGAVEKLFF.

The CDR3 region has the DNA TGTGCCAGCAACCCCGAGGGATCGGGACAAATCGAGAATGAGCAGTTCTTC. Encoded protein: CASNPEGSGQIENEQFF. The chain has TRBV14 and TRBJ2-1; D perhaps matches TRBD1 (6 bases). Per germline, CDR1 SGHDN and CDR2 FVKESK. V was cut by 7 bases and J by 7 bases, with 26 bases left in between. This CDR3 spans 17 amino acids.

This clone showed up just a few times. V gene TRBV19 combines with J gene TRBJ2-7; TRBD2 matches at 10 bases. V lost 5 bases and J lost 2; bases outside the gene matches: 9. Germline CDR1 LNHDA, CDR2 SQIVND (reference sequence). This CDR3 comprises 16 residues. The CDR3 reads CASSAPGLANPYEQYF. The CDR3 nucleotides read TGTGCCAGTAGTGCCCCGGGACTAGCGAACCCCTACGAGCAGTACTTC.

V and J are TRBV7-3 and TRBJ2-7; D is perhaps TRBD2 (5 bases). This CDR3 contains 14 residues. CDR1 SGHTA and CDR2 FQGTGA come from the germline V gene. The ends were cut back, 1 base at V and 6 bases at J, with 13 bases in the middle. CDR3 in DNA: TGTGCCAGCAGCTTAAACCGGGATACGGGCGAGCAGTACTTC. Protein sequence: CASSLNRDTGEQYF.

The CDR3 DNA sequence: TGTGCCAGCAGTGGGGGGGAGACCCAGTACTTC. Translating gives CASSGGETQYF. This chain uses TRBV25-1 with TRBJ2-5; D may be TRBD1 or TRBD2 (5 bases each). The CDR3 runs to 11 residues. The V end lost 4 bases, the J end lost 5 bases, and 5 bases lay between the germline ends. The germline CDR1 and CDR2 sequences are MGHDK and SYGVNS.

The chain carries TRBV6-1 and TRBJ1-1; D is possibly TRBD1 (6 bases). Per germline, CDR1 MNHNS and CDR2 SASEGT. The CDR3 extends over 16 amino acids. The V end was cut by 1 base, the J end by 4 bases, with 16 bases between. The CDR3 nucleotides are TGTGCCAGCAGTGAAGTCGGGACACCGGAAGGCACTGAAGCTTTCTTT. It is translated as CASSEVGTPEGTEAFF.

The V gene is TRBV6-5, the J gene TRBJ1-1; a weak D match, TRBD1 (6 bases). Germline CDR1 and CDR2: MNHEY and SVGAGI. Trimming pared 6 bases from V and 7 bases from J, leaving 15 bases between. CDR3 size: 13 residues. The CDR3 reads CASRATGLLEAFF. As DNA, the CDR3 is TGTGCCAGCAGGGCGACAGGACTTCTTGAAGCTTTCTTT.

The chain carries TRBV12-3 or TRBV12-4 and TRBJ1-1; D remains unclear. This CDR3 has 13 amino acids. V gave up 1 base and J gave up 5 bases, with 8 bases separating them. CDR3 in DNA: TGTGCCAGCAGTTTAGGGGGTAGGACTGAAGCTTTCTTT. Translation gives CASSLGGRTEAFF.

This chain joins TRBV5-4 and TRBJ1-1; D call uncertain. The CDR3 sequence is 13 residues long. CDR1 SGHNT and CDR2 YYREEE come from the germline V gene (reference sequence). V was clipped by 0 bases and J by 6 bases, with 9 bases between them. The CDR3 region is CASSLAGIPEAFF. Here the CDR3 DNA reads TGTGCCAGCAGCTTGGCGGGGATTCCTGAAGCTTTCTTT.

The count of this clone is one. Here the CDR3 DNA reads TGTGCCAGCAGCGAGTTAATTGGGGTCACAGATACGCAGTATTTT. Translating it yields CASSELIGVTDTQYF. This chain joins TRBV9 and TRBJ2-3; no firm D call. V dropped 3 bases and J dropped 2 bases, with 13 bases sitting between them. Germline V CDR1 and CDR2: SGDLS, YYNGEE. CDR3 length equals 15 residues.

DNA of the CDR3: TGTGCCAGCAGCGATGACCGGGACAGGCCGGGCTACTATGGCTACACCTTC. Translation: CASSDDRDRPGYYGYTF. V is TRBV9 and J is TRBJ1-2; 8 positions match TRBD1. This CDR3 is built from 17 residues. Trimming removed 3 bases from V and 3 bases from J; junction bases left unmatched: 13. Germline CDR1 SGDLS, CDR2 YYNGEE. The full variable domain, its missing parts supplied by reference TRBV9 and TRBJ1-2, is DSGVTQTPKHLITATGQRVTLRCSPRSGDLSVYWYQQSLDQGLQFLIQYYNGEERAKGNILERFSAQQFPDLHSELNLSSLELGDSALYFCASSDDRDRPGYYGYTFGSGTRLTVV.

V usage is TRBV7-9 and J usage is TRBJ2-7; maybe TRBD2 (7 bases). The length of the CDR3 is 15 residues. CDR1 and CDR2 from the germline V gene are SEHNR and FQNEAQ (reference sequence). Trimming stripped 0 bases from V and 6 bases from J, with 15 bases between. DNA for the CDR3: TGTGCCAGCAGCTTAGCGCTCGGGGGGCGAAGCGAGCAGTACTTC. Translation gives CASSLALGGRSEQYF.

This rearrangement joins TRBV6-1 to TRBJ2-6; D is perhaps TRBD1 (6 bases). Per germline, CDR1 MNHNS and CDR2 SASEGT. This CDR3 contains 15 residues. V lost 2 bases and J 1 base, leaving 6 bases between the germline ends. In DNA, the CDR3 is TGTGCCAGCAGTGAACAGGGGTCTGGGGCCAACGTCCTGACTTTC. Translation gives CASSEQGSGANVLTF.

The V call is TRBV27, the J call TRBJ1-2; D unresolved. The germline V gene has CDR1 MNHEY and CDR2 SMNVEV (reference sequence). The CDR3 has 14 amino acids. Trimming removed 2 bases at V and 4 bases at J, with 11 bases between. The CDR3 nucleotides read TGTGCCAGCAGTTTAACCGGGAGCCCCTATGGCTACACCTTC. Translated, it gives CASSLTGSPYGYTF.